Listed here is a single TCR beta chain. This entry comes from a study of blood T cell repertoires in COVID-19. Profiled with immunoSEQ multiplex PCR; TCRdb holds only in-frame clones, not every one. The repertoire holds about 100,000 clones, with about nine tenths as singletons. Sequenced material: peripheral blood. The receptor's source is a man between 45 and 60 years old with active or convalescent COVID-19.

The CDR3 nucleotides read TGTGCCAGCAGTGTCTCGGGACTAGCGGAAGGGACCCAGTACTTC. As protein: CASSVSGLAEGTQYF. This chain links TRBV2 with TRBJ2-5; 11 nucleotides line up with TRBD2. Per germline, CDR1 SNHLY and CDR2 FYNNEI. The CDR3 spans 15 residues. V shed 4 bases and J 7 bases; nucleotides not matched to a gene: 8.